This TCR beta chain is drawn from a study of T cell responses to AZD1222 COVID-19 vaccine. Germline-derived CDR1 and CDR2 are MNHEY and SVGEGT. There are 13 residues in the CDR3. V was cut by 4 bases and J by 4 bases, with 8 bases left in between. Profiling relied on immunoSEQ multiplex PCR, and the TCRdb table lists in-frame clones only, not all of them. The table records tens of thousands of clones, around 89% of them present only once. The clonotype originates from an adult in good health. Sequenced material: peripheral blood, taken on day 0 of AZD1222 vaccination. The genes are TRBV6-2 or TRBV6-3 and TRBJ2-1; D gene unclear. The CDR3 spells CASSWTLYNEQFF. The CDR3, as DNA: TGTGCCAGCAGTTGGACCCTTTACAATGAGCAGTTCTTC.